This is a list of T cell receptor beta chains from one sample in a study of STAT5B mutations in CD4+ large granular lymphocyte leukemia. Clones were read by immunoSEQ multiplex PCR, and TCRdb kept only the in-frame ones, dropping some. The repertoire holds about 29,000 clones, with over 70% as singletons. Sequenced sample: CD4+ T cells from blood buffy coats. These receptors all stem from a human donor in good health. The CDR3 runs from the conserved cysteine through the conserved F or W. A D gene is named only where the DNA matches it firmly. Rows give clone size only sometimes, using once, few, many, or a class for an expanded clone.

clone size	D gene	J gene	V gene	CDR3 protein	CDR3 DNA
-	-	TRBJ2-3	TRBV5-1	CASRREGSTDTQYF	TGCGCCAGCAGGCGCGAGGGAAGCACAGATACGCAGTATTTT
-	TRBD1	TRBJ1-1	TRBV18	CASSPGQEIEAFF	TGTGCCAGCTCACCCGGACAGGAGATTGAAGCTTTCTTT
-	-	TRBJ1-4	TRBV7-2	CASSLTSYEKLFF	TGTGCCAGCAGCTTAACCAGTTACGAAAAACTGTTTTTT
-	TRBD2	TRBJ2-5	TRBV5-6	CASSLISGSSGEETQYF	TGTGCCAGCAGCTTGATTAGCGGGAGTTCAGGGGAAGAGACCCAGTACTTC
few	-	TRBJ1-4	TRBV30	CAWSSTGNNEKLFF	TGTGCCTGGAGCTCAACCGGAAATAATGAAAAACTGTTTTTT
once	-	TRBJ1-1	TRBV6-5	CASRYAAAGVAFF	TGTGCCAGCAGGTACGCGGCCGCCGGGGTAGCTTTCTTT
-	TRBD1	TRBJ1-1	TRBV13	CASSYGLLDRATEAFF	TGTGCCAGCAGCTATGGCTTATTGGACAGGGCCACTGAAGCTTTCTTT
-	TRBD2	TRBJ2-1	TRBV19	CASSKLLAGGNEQFF	TGTGCCAGTAGTAAGCTTCTAGCGGGAGGAAATGAGCAGTTCTTC
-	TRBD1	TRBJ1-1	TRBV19	CASSIVGTGRGTEAFF	TGTGCCAGTAGTATAGTCGGGACAGGGAGAGGGACTGAAGCTTTCTTT
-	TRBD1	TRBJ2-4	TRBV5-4	CASSSGTGSQNIQYF	TGTGCCAGCAGCTCTGGGACAGGTAGCCAAAACATTCAGTACTTC
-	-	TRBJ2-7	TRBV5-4	CASSATQSGSYEQYF	TGTGCCAGCAGCGCAACCCAGTCTGGGTCCTACGAGCAGTACTTC
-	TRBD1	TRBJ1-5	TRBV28	CASTPGQVPQHF	TGTGCCAGCACCCCGGGACAGGTTCCCCAGCATTTT
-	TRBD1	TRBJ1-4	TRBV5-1	CASRGTGNEKLFF	TGCGCCAGCAGGGGGACAGGGAATGAAAAACTGTTTTTT
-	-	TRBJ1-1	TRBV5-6	CASSPWRTMNTEAFF	TGTGCCAGCAGCCCCTGGCGGACTATGAACACTGAAGCTTTCTTT
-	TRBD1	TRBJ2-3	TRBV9	CASSPWDSPTDTQYF	TGTGCCAGCAGCCCCTGGGACAGTCCCACAGATACGCAGTATTTT
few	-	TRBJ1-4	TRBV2	CASRRTETTNEKLFF	TGTGCCAGCAGGCGGACCGAAACAACTAATGAAAAACTGTTTTTT
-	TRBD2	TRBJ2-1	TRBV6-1	CASSEQPSGGNEQFF	TGTGCCAGCAGTGAACAGCCTAGCGGGGGGAATGAGCAGTTCTTC
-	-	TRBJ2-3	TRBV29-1	CSGGQGGTDTQYF	TGCAGCGGAGGGCAGGGGGGAACAGATACGCAGTATTTT
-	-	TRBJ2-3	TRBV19	CASSGRGADTQYF	TGTGCCAGTAGTGGCAGGGGGGCAGATACGCAGTATTTT
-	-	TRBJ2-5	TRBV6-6	CASSSLGNQETQYF	TGTGCCAGCAGTTCACTGGGGAACCAAGAGACCCAGTACTTC
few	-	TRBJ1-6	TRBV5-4	CASSPELQVGSPLHF	TGTGCCAGCAGCCCGGAGCTGCAAGTCGGATCACCCCTCCACTTT
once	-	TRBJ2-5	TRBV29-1	CSLSRGEETQYF	TGCAGCCTGAGTAGGGGGGAAGAGACCCAGTACTTC
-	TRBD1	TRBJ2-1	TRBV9	CASSVGPQGQDNEQFF	TGTGCCAGCAGCGTGGGTCCCCAAGGACAGGACAATGAGCAGTTCTTC
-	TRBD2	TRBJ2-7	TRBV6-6	CASSYSKLAYDEQYF	TGTGCCAGCAGTTACTCGAAACTAGCGTACGACGAGCAGTACTTC
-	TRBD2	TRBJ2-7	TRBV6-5	CASSGTSGPREEQYF	TGTGCCAGCAGCGGGACTAGCGGCCCCAGGGAAGAGCAGTACTTC
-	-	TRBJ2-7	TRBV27	CASSPPAGRSYEQYF	TGTGCCAGCAGTCCGCCCGCGGGACGCTCCTACGAGCAGTACTTC
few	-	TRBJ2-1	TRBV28	CASSLVLEWNEQFF	TGTGCCAGCAGTTTAGTACTGGAGTGGAATGAGCAGTTCTTC
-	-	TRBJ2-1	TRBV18	CASSPQGYNEQFF	TGTGCCAGCTCACCACAAGGCTACAATGAGCAGTTCTTC
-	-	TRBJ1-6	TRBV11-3	CASSLDSTGGSPLHF	TGTGCCAGCAGCTTGGACTCCACGGGAGGTTCACCCCTCCACTTT
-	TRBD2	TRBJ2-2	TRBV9	CASSETSGGAGGELFF	TGTGCCAGCAGCGAAACTAGCGGGGGGGCCGGCGGGGAGCTGTTTTTT
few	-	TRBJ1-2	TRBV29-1	CSVLLRAGYTF	TGCAGCGTTCTGCTCAGGGCTGGCTACACCTTC